A single sample gave rise to the 3 T cell receptor beta chains below, sequenced in a study of blood T cells in healthy people across ages. Sample-barcoded 5' priming and a J-beta primer mix drove a second PCR of roughly 6 to 12 cycles. MiXCR, applied by TCRdb to the 5' RACE reads, yields one record per CDR3 protein. Of around 800,000 distinct CDR3 sequences in the sample, approximately 53% were seen once. Sequencing was done on a sample of blood. The receptors here all came from a man aged 80 or over in good health.

This clonotype was counted a single time. The chain uses TRBV5-1 and TRBJ2-2; 8 nucleotides agree with TRBD1. The CDR3 extends over 16 amino acids. With 0 bases clipped from V and 0 bases from J, the junction kept 1 base outside the gene matches. Germline CDR1 SGHRS, CDR2 YFSETQ. The CDR3 protein is CASSLGTGSNTGELFF. The DNA of the CDR3 is TGCGCCAGCAGCTTGGGGACAGGGTCGAACACCGGGGAGCTGTTTTTT.

The V gene is TRBV10-3, the J gene TRBJ2-5; the D is unclear. The CDR3 has 15 amino acids. CDR1 is ENHRY and CDR2 is SYGVKD in the germline V gene. The ends were cut back, 4 bases at V and 2 bases at J, with 14 bases in the middle. DNA for the CDR3: TGTGCCATCAGTGCCTTGACCAGTGGGCAAGAGACCCAGTACTTC. Protein product: CAISALTSGQETQYF.

This clonotype has only a few counts. This chain joins TRBV18 and TRBJ2-7; 7 positions match TRBD1. The germline V gene encodes CDR1 KGHSH and CDR2 LQKENI. V dropped 6 bases and J dropped 3; count of bases not matched to a gene: 11. The CDR3 sequence is 15 residues long. The CDR3 coding sequence is TGTGCCAGCTCCCAACAAAGGGACAGAAGCTACGAGCAGTACTTC. It yields the protein CASSQQRDRSYEQYF.